Listed below are T cell receptor beta chains from one sample, sequenced in a study of blood T cell repertoires in COVID-19. Libraries were prepared by immunoSEQ multiplex PCR; TCRdb keeps only in-frame clonotypes and omits some of them. The data contain 120,000 to 150,000 clones, 75% to 90% of them seen just once; the ten biggest clones take up around 5%. The sequenced material came from peripheral blood. Receptors originate from a human donor in a cohort sampled during active COVID-19. CDR3s include the opening cysteine and the closing phenylalanine or tryptophan. Some rows mark clone size as missing; the rest say once, few, many or name a class of expanded clone.

>TRBV7-2|NA|18
CASSSTGQPIPSPETQYF
>TRBV29-1|NA|16
CSVEVEGPSSYNEQFF
>TRBV13|NA|18
CASSLAQGAVWGQETQYF
>TRBV28|NA|15
CASRDSGIGWDTQYF
>TRBV2|NA|14
CASSGQGRTDTQYF
>TRBV7-3|NA|16
CASSLNSVKSTDTQYF
>TRBV6-6|NA|17
CASSLRSSFSGANVLTF
>TRBV2|once|14
CASRKGTSNYEQYF
>TRBV7-3|once|14
CASSLDRATDTQYF
>TRBV5-1|NA|14
CASSPTGLNTEAFF
>TRBV5-5|few|15
CASSSPRGTGEEAFF
>TRBV6-1|NA|18
CASSEDLLGGGSHYGYTF
>TRBV5-1|NA|15
CASSLDRASGNTIYF
>TRBV5-4|NA|16
CASSLAGGRGNYEQYF
>TRBV24-1|NA|17
CATSDLAGGSGANVLTF
>TRBV5-1|NA|13
CASDEGASKTQYF
>TRBV5-1|few|16
CASSLVASLNTGELFF
>TRBV7-9|NA|11
CASSSTELQYF
>TRBV2|NA|14
CASREGQGREKLFF
>TRBV5-1|NA|14
CASSFGPSGNTIYF
>TRBV7-6|NA|14
CASSLTDKDYGYTF
>TRBV6-6|NA|14
CASSRISGTGDPNF
>TRBV29-1|once|14
CSAITSGGGTEAFF
>TRBV11-2|NA|15
CASSLDRMGGNEQFF
>TRBV27|NA|16
CASSFTTRPPTYEQYF
>TRBV18|NA|16
CASSPPGQLLGSGYTF
>TRBV28|NA|15
CASSLDRGRNYGYTF
>TRBV28|NA|16
CASSDPRQAINEKLFF
>TRBV5-8|NA|16
CASSLASGRVYYGYTF
>TRBV5-1|NA|16
CASSSTGGARDTEAFF
>TRBV5-4|NA|15
CASSLTQGVGSPLHF
>TRBV19|NA|15
CASSPRQGGNYGYTF
>TRBV5-1|many|18
CASSLTSGRARMDNEQFF
>TRBV15|NA|14
CATSVTQVTGEQFF
>TRBV11-2|NA|11
CASTSGNTIYF
>TRBV24-1|once|17
CATSDLTQGGLTETQYF
>TRBV27|few|14
CASSPSTGYSPLHF
>TRBV7-2|few|13
CASSAEGVGEQFF
>TRBV28|NA|16
CASSPAVPSGGETQYF
>TRBV7-8|NA|15
CASSSRGTGGNGYTF